The 32 T cell receptor beta chains below all came from one sample that was sequenced in a study of T cell changes during pregnancy in multiple sclerosis. Some clones are missing from TCRdb's copy, which holds only in-frame ones; the method was immunoSEQ multiplex PCR. The profile shows 40,000 to 50,000 clones, over 80% of them singletons. Sequenced here: CD8+ T cells from peripheral blood mononuclear cells, sampled after pregnancy. Receptor source: a female donor with multiple sclerosis, enrolled in a pregnancy study.

This clone was recorded a few times. The same CDR3 is also encoded by other DNA sequences in this sample. This chain uses TRBV2 with TRBJ1-5; D is ambiguous. The CDR3 runs to 15 residues. Germline CDR1 SNHLY, CDR2 FYNNEI. V was trimmed by 2 bases and J by 3 bases, leaving 11 bases between them. CDR3 loop: CASSETGVNNQPQHF. CDR3 DNA sequence: TGTGCCAGCAGTGAAACCGGGGTTAACAATCAGCCCCAGCATTTT. Looking up the rest from reference TRBV2 and TRBJ1-5 gives the full variable domain: EPEVTQTPSHQVTQMGQEVILRCVPISNHLYFYWYRQILGQKVEFLVSFYNNEISEKSEIFDDQFSVERPDGSNFTLKIRSTKLEDSAMYFCASSETGVNNQPQHFGDGTRLSIL.

The chain has TRBV5-5 and TRBJ2-7; 7 bases are shared with TRBD1. The germline V gene has CDR1 SGHKS and CDR2 YYEKEE (reference sequence). There are 14 residues in the CDR3. The junction had 5 bases not matched to a gene; V was cut back by 3 bases and J by 2 bases. CDR3 DNA: TGTGCCAGCAGCTACCCGGGACAGACCTACGAGCAGTACTTC. Translating it yields CASSYPGQTYEQYF. The whole variable domain, remainder taken from reference TRBV5-5 and TRBJ2-7, is DAGVTQSPTHLIKTRGQQVTLRCSPISGHKSVSWYQQVLGQGPQFIFQYYEKEERGRGNFPDRFSARQFPNYSSELNVNALLLGDSALYLCASSYPGQTYEQYFGPGTRLTVT.

This clone was seen only once. The gene calls are TRBV13 and TRBJ2-1; weak D call: TRBD2 (7 bases). This CDR3 has 15 residues. Germline-derived CDR1 and CDR2 are PRHDT and FYEKMQ (reference sequence). The V end was cut by 8 bases, the J end by 6 bases, with 20 bases between. The CDR3 sequence: CASLPRGRLGNEQFF. Written as DNA, the CDR3 is TGTGCCAGCCTTCCGCGGGGGCGTTTGGGCAATGAGCAGTTCTTC.

This chain joins TRBV5-6 and TRBJ2-5; D is unresolved. V lost 4 bases to trimming and J lost 4 bases, with 20 bases between them. The CDR3 runs to 16 residues. Looked up from germline, CDR1 is SGHDT and CDR2 is YYEEEE. CDR3 coding DNA: TGTGCCAGCAGCCTGGCCCTAAACCGCCTCCGAGAGACCCAGTACTTC. Protein: CASSLALNRLRETQYF. The full variable domain, in which reference TRBV5-6 and TRBJ2-5 provide the parts outside the CDR3, is DAGVTQSPTHLIKTRGQQVTLRCSPKSGHDTVSWYQQALGQGPQFIFQYYEEEERQRGNFPDRFSGHQFPNYSSELNVNALLLGDSALYLCASSLALNRLRETQYFGPGTRLLVL.

The chain couples TRBV10-3 to TRBJ2-7; the D gene is possibly TRBD2 (5 bases). The germline gives CDR1 ENHRY, CDR2 SYGVKD. V lost 8 bases and J 7 bases, leaving 18 bases between the germline ends. This CDR3 has 13 residues. CDR3 loop: CAIGSPGSGEQYF. As DNA, the CDR3 is TGTGCCATCGGATCGCCAGGCTCGGGGGAGCAGTACTTC.

The V gene is TRBV5-1, the J gene TRBJ2-7, with D unresolved. V shed 4 bases and J shed 3 bases, with 8 bases lying between them. Germline loops: CDR1 SGHRS, CDR2 YFSETQ. This CDR3 spans 12 amino acids. This CDR3 is CASSGQNYEQYF. In DNA form, the CDR3 reads TGCGCCAGCAGCGGGCAGAACTACGAGCAGTACTTC.

V gene TRBV10-1 combines with J gene TRBJ2-1; TRBD2 matches at 10 bases. The CDR3 covers 17 residues. J lost 6 bases, V lost 0 bases, and 8 bases had no gene match. From germline, CDR1 is WNHNN and CDR2 SYGVQD (reference sequence). The CDR3 protein is CASSESKGGTSVNEQFF. The DNA of the CDR3 is TGCGCCAGCAGTGAGTCCAAGGGCGGGACTAGCGTCAATGAGCAGTTCTTC.

V and J are TRBV13 and TRBJ1-1, with 7 bases lining up with TRBD1. The CDR3 spans 13 residues. The trim removed 10 bases at V and 1 base at J, leaving 6 bases unmatched. Germline assignment: CDR1 PRHDT and CDR2 FYEKMQ (reference sequence). The CDR3 here is CATTGEQNTEAFF. The CDR3 nucleotides are TGTGCCACCACAGGGGAACAGAACACTGAAGCTTTCTTT.

The chain couples TRBV27 to TRBJ1-5, with D possibly TRBD1 on 5 matching bases. Trimming left V 1 base short and J 3 bases short, with 13 bases between. The CDR3 has 16 amino acids. Germline V lookup: CDR1 MNHEY, CDR2 SMNVEV (reference sequence). The CDR3 sequence: CASSLLGGILNQPQHF. The DNA for the CDR3 is TGTGCCAGCAGTTTATTGGGGGGGATCCTCAATCAGCCCCAGCATTTT.

The rearrangement links TRBV7-3 to TRBJ2-3, with 9 bases lining up with TRBD2. CDR1 SGHTA and CDR2 FQGTGA come from the germline V gene. The CDR3 has 16 residues. The trim removed 0 bases at V and 3 bases at J, leaving 4 bases unmatched. In DNA, the CDR3 is TGTGCCAGCAGCTTAACTGGCGGGGGGGCGACAGATACGCAGTATTTT. Translation gives CASSLTGGGATDTQYF.

This clone appeared a single time. This chain connects TRBV5-6 to TRBJ2-2; D gene ambiguous. This CDR3 has 12 residues. V dropped 3 bases and J dropped 6 bases, with 6 bases sitting between them. Germline assignment: CDR1 SGHDT and CDR2 YYEEEE. In DNA, the CDR3 is TGTGCCAGCAGCTCGGGTGCCGGGGAGCTGTTTTTT. Residues: CASSSGAGELFF.

This chain links TRBV5-8 with TRBJ2-7, with D perhaps matching TRBD2 (5 bases). The CDR3 contains 12 residues. CDR1 is SGHTS, CDR2 YDEGEE, per germline. The V gene lost 3 bases and the J gene lost 3 bases, with 7 bases spanning the gap. DNA for the CDR3: TGTGCCAGCAGCTGGACTGACTACGAGCAGTACTTC. Protein: CASSWTDYEQYF.

The rearrangement links TRBV7-9 to TRBJ2-1, with 11 bases fitting TRBD2. The CDR3 totals 16 residues. V trimming: 3 bases; J trimming: 4 bases; junction bases outside the gene matches: 5. Germline V CDR1 and CDR2: SEHNR, FQNEAQ (reference sequence). The CDR3 DNA follows: TGTGCCAGCAGCTTGGGGGGACTAGCGGTTTACAATGAGCAGTTCTTC. Amino acid sequence: CASSLGGLAVYNEQFF.

The chain couples TRBV6-5 to TRBJ2-3; 9 bases align to TRBD1. The junction had 4 bases not matched to a gene; V was cut back by 5 bases and J by 4 bases. The CDR3 runs 14 residues. Germline CDR1 is MNHEY and CDR2 is SVGAGI. CDR3 in DNA: TGTGCCAGCAGTACTTGGACAGGGGCAGATACGCAGTATTTT. Translating gives CASSTWTGADTQYF.

The chain is built from TRBV9 and TRBJ2-1; 8 bases match TRBD2. This CDR3 contains 15 residues. Germline V lookup: CDR1 SGDLS, CDR2 YYNGEE. The J segment lost 7 bases and the V segment lost 1 base, leaving 7 bases of the junction unmatched. CDR3 sequence (DNA): TGTGCCAGCAGCGTAATGGGGACTAGTCTAAATGAGCAGTTCTTC. Its protein product is CASSVMGTSLNEQFF.

The chain carries TRBV7-9 and TRBJ2-1, with 11 bases fitting TRBD2. In germline, CDR1 is SEHNR, CDR2 FQNEAQ (reference sequence). Germline trimming cut 5 bases from V and 6 bases from J; bases unmatched to any gene: 6. The CDR3 is 15 residues long. The CDR3 nucleotides are TGTGCCAGCAGCCAAACTAGCGGGGGACCCAATGAGCAGTTCTTC. Protein sequence: CASSQTSGGPNEQFF.

V usage is TRBV29-1 and J usage is TRBJ2-1; tentative D call: TRBD1 (6 bases). The V end lost 5 bases, the J end lost 1 base, and 12 bases lay between the germline ends. The CDR3 totals 14 residues. From germline, CDR1 is SQVTM and CDR2 ANQGSEA. This CDR3 is CSVLNRVSYNEQFF. DNA of the CDR3: TGCAGCGTTCTTAACAGGGTATCCTACAATGAGCAGTTCTTC.

The genes are TRBV27 and TRBJ2-7; the match to TRBD2 covers 11 bases. This CDR3 has 15 residues. CDR1 and CDR2 from the germline V gene are MNHEY and SMNVEV (reference sequence). Germline trimming cut 5 bases from V and 2 bases from J; bases unmatched to any gene: 5. The CDR3, as DNA: TGTGCCAGCAGTGAGGGACTAGCGGCAACCTACGAGCAGTACTTC. This codes for CASSEGLAATYEQYF.

This chain joins TRBV13 and TRBJ2-7; a weak D match, TRBD1 (5 bases). The CDR3 has 12 residues. V was clipped by 2 bases and J by 5 bases, with 7 bases between them. CDR1 is PRHDT, CDR2 FYEKMQ, per germline (reference sequence). CDR3 coding DNA: TGTGCCAGCAGCTTACCAGGGAACGAGCAGTACTTC. Translated: CASSLPGNEQYF.

This chain connects TRBV27 to TRBJ2-2; possibly TRBD1 for D (5 bases). Trimming removed 7 bases from V and 7 bases from J, with 16 bases in between. Germline V gene sequence: CDR1 MNHEY, CDR2 SMNVEV (reference sequence). The CDR3 extends over 14 amino acids. The CDR3 spells CASNPGLGVGELFF. CDR3 coding DNA: TGTGCCAGCAACCCCGGCCTAGGGGTCGGGGAGCTGTTTTTT.

The J gene is TRBJ1-5, the V gene TRBV19, with D possibly matching TRBD1 (6 bases). The CDR3 has 15 residues. The germline V gene has CDR1 LNHDA and CDR2 SQIVND (reference sequence). V was cut by 6 bases and J by 0 bases, with 12 bases left in between. The CDR3 spells CASSKDRYSNQPQHF. Here the CDR3 DNA reads TGTGCCAGTAGCAAGGACAGATATAGCAATCAGCCCCAGCATTTT. Supplemented by reference TRBV19 and TRBJ1-5, the full variable domain reads DGGITQSPKYLFRKEGQNVTLSCEQNLNHDAMYWYRQDPGQGLRLIYYSQIVNDFQKGDIAEGYSVSREKKESFPLTVTSAQKNPTAFYLCASSKDRYSNQPQHFGDGTRLSIL.

The genes are TRBV7-3 and TRBJ2-2, with D hard to call. V gave up 2 bases and J gave up 11 bases, with 12 bases separating them. CDR3 length: 13 residues. Germline lookup yields CDR1 SGHTA and CDR2 FQGTGA. CDR3 in amino acids: CASSLEQRRELFF. In nucleotides, the CDR3 is TGTGCCAGCAGCTTAGAACAGAGACGTGAGCTGTTTTTT.

A note on this clone: Its ends do not fully match the called genes, so a read error is possible. The V call is TRBV4-2, the J call TRBJ1-5, with D possibly being TRBD1 (5 bases). Germline assignment: CDR1 LGHNA and CDR2 YNFKEQ. The CDR3 totals 13 residues. This CDR3 reads CASSQWGNQPQHF. For the CDR3, the DNA is TGTGCCAGCAGCCAGTGGGGCAACCAGCCCCAGCATTTT.

The V and J genes are TRBV4-2 and TRBJ2-3, with 12 bases identical to TRBD2. V dropped 4 bases and J dropped 4; count of bases not matched to a gene: 3. Germline V gene lookup returns CDR1 LGHNA and CDR2 YNFKEQ. There are 15 residues in the CDR3. DNA of the CDR3: TGTGCCAGCAGCCCTAGCGGGGGGGCCCCAGATACGCAGTATTTT. Translation: CASSPSGGAPDTQYF.

Here the CDR3 DNA reads TGCAGCGTTGTTCGCTTGAGCACCGGGGAGCTGTTTTTT. Amino acid sequence: CSVVRLSTGELFF. V is TRBV29-1 and J is TRBJ2-2; D remains ambiguous. The V gene lost 4 bases and the J gene lost 4 bases, with 10 bases spanning the gap. In germline, CDR1 is SQVTM, CDR2 ANQGSEA. The CDR3 length is 13 residues.

This chain connects TRBV27 to TRBJ2-3; D is uncertain. The CDR3 is 11 residues long. Per the germline V gene, CDR1 is MNHEY and CDR2 is SMNVEV (reference sequence). The V end was cut by 7 bases, the J end by 4 bases, with 6 bases between. In DNA form, the CDR3 reads TGTGCCAGCATTGGGCCAGATACGCAGTATTTT. Residues: CASIGPDTQYF.

The chain joins TRBV14 to TRBJ2-5; 9 nucleotides agree with TRBD2. The CDR3 is 15 amino acids. The germline CDR1 and CDR2 sequences are SGHDN and FVKESK. J lost 5 bases, V lost 4 bases, and 8 bases had no gene match. As DNA, the CDR3 is TGTGCCAGCAGCCGAATAGCGGGGGTCGTGGAGACCCAGTACTTC. Protein product: CASSRIAGVVETQYF.

V gene TRBV2 combines with J gene TRBJ2-5, with a weak D call TRBD1 (6 bases). The CDR3 runs to 14 residues. V lost 7 bases to trimming and J lost 2 bases, with 14 bases between them. Germline V CDR1 and CDR2: SNHLY, FYNNEI. The CDR3 DNA is TGTGCCAGCATCTTACCGACAGGACAAGAGACCCAGTACTTC. It codes for CASILPTGQETQYF.

This chain connects TRBV9 to TRBJ1-4, with 7 positions matching TRBD1. Trimming at V came to 3 bases and at J to 7 bases, leaving 18 bases not matched to a gene. CDR3 length: 18 residues. CDR1 is SGDLS, CDR2 YYNGEE, per germline. CDR3 in amino acids: CASSGNPDRVDVFEKLFF. In nucleotides, the CDR3 is TGTGCCAGCAGCGGAAATCCCGACAGGGTGGATGTTTTTGAAAAACTGTTTTTT.

This clone occurred once. The chain employs TRBV27 and TRBJ2-5, with D maybe TRBD1 (6 bases). This CDR3 comprises 15 residues. Germline lookup yields CDR1 MNHEY and CDR2 SMNVEV (reference sequence). Trimming stripped 5 bases from V and 5 bases from J, with 18 bases between. The CDR3 sequence: CASSATQGLEETQYF. The CDR3 DNA sequence: TGTGCCAGCAGTGCGACTCAGGGGTTGGAGGAGACCCAGTACTTC.

The CDR3 reads CASSSDSHQPQHF. For the CDR3, the DNA is TGTGCCAGCAGCTCTGACAGTCATCAGCCCCAGCATTTT. J is TRBJ1-5 and V is TRBV7-6; weak D call: TRBD1 (5 bases). The V end was cut by 4 bases, the J end by 5 bases, with 9 bases between. CDR1 and CDR2 (germline): SGHVS, FNYEAQ. The CDR3 spans 13 residues.

The chain combines TRBV27 with TRBJ2-6; D is uncertain. Per the germline V gene, CDR1 is MNHEY and CDR2 is SMNVEV (reference sequence). The V end was cut by 7 bases, the J end by 2 bases, with 6 bases between. The CDR3 length is 13 residues. As DNA, the CDR3 is TGTGCCAGCACCAATCCTGGGGCCAACGTCCTGACTTTC. This sequence encodes CASTNPGANVLTF.